This T cell receptor (beta chain) was obtained from a study of CD8 T cells in ankylosing spondylitis. This clonotype was seen a few times. Its antigen remains unknown. Per germline, CDR1 SGHDN and CDR2 FVKESK. V lost 5 bases, J lost 4 bases, and 8 bases lay in between. This CDR3 has 13 residues. Whole-study results and caveats: Ankylosing spondylitis blood appeared to be characterized by a TCR beta motif of several highly homologous variants.

From the 5' RACE reads, TCRdb called clonotypes with MiXCR, one entry per CDR3 protein. The repertoire holds 700,000 to 1,000,000 distinct CDR3 sequences, with roughly 12% as singletons. The J gene is TRBJ1-4, the V gene TRBV14; no clear D. What was sequenced was blood, either unsorted or a sorted T cell fraction (not recorded which). This clonotype was obtained from a male donor with ankylosing spondylitis. The chain's CDR3 is CASSFAVNEKLFF. DNA for the CDR3: TGTGCCAGCAGCTTCGCAGTTAATGAAAAACTGTTTTTT.